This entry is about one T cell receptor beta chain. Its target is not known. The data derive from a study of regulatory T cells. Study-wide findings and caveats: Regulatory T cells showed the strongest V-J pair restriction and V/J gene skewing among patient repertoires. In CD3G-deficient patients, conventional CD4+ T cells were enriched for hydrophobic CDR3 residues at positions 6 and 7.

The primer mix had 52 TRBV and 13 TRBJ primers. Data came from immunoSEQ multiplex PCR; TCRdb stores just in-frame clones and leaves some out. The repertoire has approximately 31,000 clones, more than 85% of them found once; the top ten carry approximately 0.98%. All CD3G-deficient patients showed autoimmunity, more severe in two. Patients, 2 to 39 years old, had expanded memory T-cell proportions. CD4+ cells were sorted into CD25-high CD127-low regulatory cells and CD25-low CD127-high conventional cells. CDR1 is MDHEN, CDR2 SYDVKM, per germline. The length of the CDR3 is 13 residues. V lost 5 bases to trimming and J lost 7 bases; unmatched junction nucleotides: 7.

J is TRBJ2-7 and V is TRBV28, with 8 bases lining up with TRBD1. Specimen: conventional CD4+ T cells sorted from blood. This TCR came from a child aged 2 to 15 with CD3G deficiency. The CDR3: CASSPITGGEQYF. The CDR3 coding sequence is TGTGCCAGCAGTCCCATCACAGGGGGAGAGCAGTACTTC.